This TCR beta chain was sequenced for a study of T-cell memory formation after mild COVID-19. On the study more broadly: TCR clusters were mostly confined to one donor each. Whole-study findings and limits: Shrinking CD4+ clones were chiefly CM and EM; CD8+ ones were chiefly EMRA. Clones shrinking from day 15 to 85 showed even CD4/CD8 mixes; later expanders tilted CD4+. A second wave of clones peaked on day 37, and their SARS-CoV-2 specificity went unconfirmed.

For this clonotype: What it recognizes is unknown.

TCRdb called the 5' RACE reads again in MiXCR, with one record for every CDR3 protein. The profile covers 110,000 to 150,000 distinct CDR3 sequences, with around 15% appearing a single time and about 26% taken by the ten largest. Germline assignment: CDR1 SEHNR and CDR2 FQNEAQ (reference sequence). This CDR3 contains 13 residues. Trimming took 10 bases from V and 1 from J, leaving 13 bases between them. The receptor's source is an adult woman who had mild COVID-19 (a few samples of this study predate the infection). Cell type and time point are not known. V usage is TRBV7-9 and J usage is TRBJ1-1; D uncertain. Sequencing was performed on PBMCs or a T cell subset sorted from them (not recorded which). Here the CDR3 reads CANRFHSNTEAFF. The CDR3 DNA follows: TGTGCCAACCGATTTCATTCGAACACTGAAGCTTTCTTT.